This T cell receptor beta chain was recorded in a study of cytomegalovirus exposure and HLA in healthy donors. Study-wide points: Later analysis suggested most CMV-associated TCR beta chains were HLA-restricted.

The PCR employed 60 Vbeta primers together with 13 Jbeta primers. Only in-frame clones appear in the TCRdb table, and some are missing; sequencing was by immunoSEQ multiplex PCR. The sample has 200,000 to 250,000 clones, 60% to 80% seen once. The junction had 7 bases not matched to a gene; V was cut back by 6 bases and J by 2 bases. The germline V gene encodes CDR1 SNHLY and CDR2 FYNNEI. This CDR3 is built from 16 residues. Worth noting for this clone: The antigen remains undetermined.

This sequence originates from a male donor in good health and CMV-seronegative. V is TRBV2 and J is TRBJ1-1; 12 bases are shared with TRBD1. Sequenced sample: PBMCs. The CDR3 DNA follows: TGTGCCAGCAGCCCGGGGACAGGGGGCCTCAACACTGAAGCTTTCTTT. Translating it yields CASSPGTGGLNTEAFF.